One T cell receptor beta chain is described in this entry. This entry is derived from a study of blood T cell repertoires in COVID-19. CDR1 and CDR2 (germline): SEHNR, FQNEAQ (reference sequence). With V trimmed by 1 base and J by 6 bases, 12 bases remained unmatched. CDR3 length: 16 amino acids. Data came from immunoSEQ multiplex PCR; TCRdb stores just in-frame clones and leaves some out. The sample gives about 97,000 clones, around 90% of which show up once; about 18% is in the top ten. The source of this sequence is a man in his fifties or sixties with acute or convalescent COVID-19. The V and J genes are TRBV7-9 and TRBJ2-7; 7 bases align to TRBD1. The sample taken for sequencing was peripheral blood. The DNA for the CDR3 is TGTGCCAGCAGCTTAGGAGCCGGGACAGCGATTCCCGAGCAGTACTTC. Translation gives CASSLGAGTAIPEQYF. The complete variable domain, with remaining parts taken from reference TRBV7-9 and TRBJ2-7, reads DTGVSQNPRHKITKRGQNVTFRCDPISEHNRLYWYRQTLGQGPEFLTYFQNEAQLEKSRLLSDRFSAERPKGSFSTLEIQRTEQGDSAMYLCASSLGAGTAIPEQYFGPGTRLTVT.